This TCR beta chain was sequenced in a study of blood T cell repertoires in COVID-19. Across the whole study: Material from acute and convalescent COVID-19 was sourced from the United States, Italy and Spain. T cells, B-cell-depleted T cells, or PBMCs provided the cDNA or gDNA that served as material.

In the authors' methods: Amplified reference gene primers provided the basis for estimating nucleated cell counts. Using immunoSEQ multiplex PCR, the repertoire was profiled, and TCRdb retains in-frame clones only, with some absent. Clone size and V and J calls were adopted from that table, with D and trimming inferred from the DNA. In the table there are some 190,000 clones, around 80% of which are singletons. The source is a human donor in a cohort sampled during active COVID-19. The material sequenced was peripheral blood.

CDR3 sequence: CASSSWGADNEQFF. The CDR3, as DNA: TGTGCCAGCAGCTCCTGGGGAGCGGACAATGAGCAGTTCTTC. The chain links TRBV11-1 to TRBJ2-1, with a weak D call TRBD2 (5 bases). The CDR3 covers 14 residues. Germline assignment: CDR1 SGHAT and CDR2 FQDESV (reference sequence). The V end was cut by 4 bases, the J end by 5 bases, with 12 bases between. Using reference TRBV11-1 and TRBJ2-1 for the parts outside the CDR3, the full variable domain is EAEVAQSPRYKITEKSQAVAFWCDPISGHATLYWYRQILGQGPELLVQFQDESVVDDSQLPKDRFSAERLKGVDSTLKIQPAELGDSAMYLCASSSWGADNEQFFGPGTRLTVL.